This T cell receptor (beta chain) stems from a study of cytomegalovirus exposure and HLA in healthy donors listed by TCRdb under 2017. Regarding the study in general: In an earlier analysis of fewer than 750 of the donors, approximately 260 Gb of sequence data and roughly 100 million unique TCR beta sequences from some 170 million T cells were reported. An early release covering 550 to 650 HLA-typed donors comprised approximately 300 gigabases of sequencing data and around 86 million unique TCR sequences. Of the roughly 400 genotyped donors, roughly 80% fell in the genetic ancestry cluster associated with self-reported Caucasian donors. The study was designed to test whether signatures of past pathogen exposure could be identified by cataloging public T cell receptors. The study used immunosequencing to profile the T cell repertoires of some 600 subjects and linked those repertoires to cytomegalovirus serostatus. Besides the first cohort of approximately 670 subjects, a separate validation cohort made up of 120 different subjects was used. The study combined high-throughput TCR immunosequencing, statistical association of individual TCRs with disease status, and machine learning to predict cytomegalovirus infection status. A later analysis re-examined previously published TCR beta repertoires from several hundred donors and added high-resolution HLA genotyping to investigate patterns of TCR occurrence. Rather than drawing on any new phenotypic data, the later analysis identified candidate immune exposures from TCR beta sequences and the way those sequences occurred across donors. In an earlier analysis of 550 to 700 of the donors, high-throughput TCR beta sequencing was used to judge whether each TCR beta V gene segment behaved as functional or pseudogenic. Donor age, sex, ethnicity and CMV serostatus were compiled alongside the repertoire data. A later genetic analysis used genome-wide SNP genotypes for 398 of the 666 donors, treating that subset as a discovery cohort. All discovery cohort repertoires had been generated on a single sequencing platform. Both class I and class II loci were covered by HLA typing, at four-digit resolution. The number of donors typed differed by locus, with 629-630 for A, B, C, DRB1 and DQB1, around 500 for DQA1, nearly 610 for DPA1, and 472 for DPB1. Roughly five DR-DQ haplotypes were handled as single units for association and clustering because linkage in the cohort was strong. On average, roughly 240,000 unique TCR beta nucleotide sequences were sequenced per donor among about 400 genotyped donors of the cohort, with 15% to 20% of those sequences being non-productive. Overall results and qualifications from the work: A later genetic analysis reported fewer N-insertions in productive TCRs among donors in an Asian-associated ancestry cluster than the 666-donor mean. The earlier analysis of approximately 590 of the donors excluded about 16 rarely observed V segments, including chromosome 9 orphons, because counts were too low. In a later analysis, several top co-occurrence clusters were reported to appear linked to parvovirus B19, influenza, CMV and Epstein-Barr virus. Most TCR sequences were observed very rarely across donors, whereas some public TCRs were present in many individuals. Linkage disequilibrium might explain the correlated functional status among segregating V segments, but an unknown experimental factor could not be excluded. A further reported finding was that TCR beta sequences accurately predicted the HLA-A and HLA-B alleles for most subjects in the first cohort. An earlier analysis of 587 of the donors showed that most TCR beta V segments appeared in productive rearrangements either about 87% or about 30% of the time, which broadly matched IMGT annotations. Sequencing depth was assumed to be roughly uniform across donors in the presence/absence analyses, though that assumption may not hold. Some IMGT-functional V segments, including TRBV6-2 and TRBV6-3, could not be told apart with the 87-base-pair reads, so those segments were excluded. A later analysis found that most CMV-associated TCR beta chains appeared HLA-restricted, with HLA associations seemingly driven largely by CMV exposure. Assigning TCR associations to individual alleles was difficult when HLA alleles, especially DR and DQ, strongly co-occurred. The authors suggested that the approach could potentially be generalized to other disease states and immunological phenotypes. The classifier was reported to diagnose cytomegalovirus status with high specificity and sensitivity in both the original and validation cohorts. The study gave a list of 150 to 200 TCR beta chains associated with cytomegalovirus. In a later analysis, 15,000 to 20,000 TCR beta sequences were associated with specific HLA alleles at a false discovery rate of 0.05. Because HLA typing was missing for some donors at each locus, association tests included only the typed subset. According to a later analysis, TCR association rates differed among HLA loci, with DRB1 alleles showing the most associated TCRs and HLA-C alleles showing the fewest. Only TCR beta chains were sequenced in this cohort, and the absence of alpha or paired-chain data limited detectable features. Three of the identified cytomegalovirus-associated TCR beta chains were confirmed in vitro to be specific for cytomegalovirus antigens. A later genetic analysis associated a missense DCLRE1C variant with V-gene and J-gene trimming of TCR beta chains, and an independent cohort replicated the association. A group of highly shared sequence variants was considered likely to be a technical artifact of the sequencing pipeline. CMV serostatus was the only immune exposure information available for the cohort. In a later analysis, HLA-associated TCR beta chains were found to be more clonally expanded and to have lower generation probabilities than equally common non-associated chains.

To prepare the library, the immunoSEQ multiplex PCR assay was applied. For the multiplex PCR, a mixture combining 60 forward primers for TCR Vbeta segments and 13 reverse primers for TCR Jbeta segments was used. The CDR3 region of rearranged TCR beta genes was amplified from genomic DNA by a multiplex PCR assay. The Illumina HiSeq System was used to sequence the amplified TCR beta libraries as 87-base-pair reads. In the paper's pipeline: A later analysis counted about 80 million unique TCR beta chains across the approximately 700 repertoires, and around 9.9 million of these chains were shared by at least two donors. To remove PCR and sequencing errors, raw reads were error-corrected and collapsed into unique sequences using a nearest-neighbor algorithm that merged closely related sequences. V, D and J gene segments were assigned by aligning CDR3 sequences to IMGT reference sequences. For a sequence to be retained, a match of at least six nucleotides was required to both a V gene segment and a J gene segment. A rearrangement was called productive if the CDR3 had no stop codons and remained in frame with V and J, and every other rearrangement was called non-productive. Following IMGT convention, CDR3 was defined as the stretch from the second conserved V-encoded cysteine to the conserved J-encoded phenylalanine. Sequences without an unambiguous match to a single V gene segment were excluded from the earlier analysis of about 640 of the donors. An earlier analysis of 500 to 700 of the donors classified V segments as functional when productive rearrangements were above 56.7% and as segregating when the standard deviation between donors was above 5%. A statistical classification framework was developed to diagnose cytomegalovirus status using the catalog of TCR beta chain sequences. In a later analysis, V and J genes were assigned by comparing TCR nucleotide sequences against IMGT/GENE-DB human TR gene sequences. The TCRdist pipeline was used in a later analysis to assign CDR3 sequences and most-parsimonious VDJ recombination scenarios. In a later analysis, each TCR beta chain was defined by its CDR3 amino acid sequence together with its V-gene family, and reads without a unique V-gene family were excluded. In a later analysis, approximately 590 highly shared, low-generation-probability nucleotide sequences were removed to address suspected cross-contamination and a sequencing artifact. For each public chain, a later analysis derived a clonal expansion index from normalized ranks of inferred template counts within each repertoire. Generation probabilities in a later analysis came from a VDJ recombination model fitted to out-of-frame rearrangements, and those results were checked against IGoR. In a later analysis, TCR-TCR, TCR-HLA and TCR-CMV co-occurrence was scored with hypergeometric tests, and a repertoire-size bias correction was applied to TCR pairs. To estimate false discovery rates, a later analysis permuted the HLA or CMV assignments 20 times. In a later analysis, co-occurring TCRs were grouped using DBSCAN, and TCRdist sequence similarity was added for clustering within HLA-allele-positive subsets. For co-occurrence clustering, repertoires with fewer than 30,000 or more than 120,000 public chains were excluded, along with four to six repertoires with anomalous nucleotide sharing. This immuneACCESS table, as held by TCRdb, lists in-frame sequences with V and J called but not all clones. Of the missing ones, under half trace to an unresolved V gene in checked studies; the others have no known cause. Clonal size and the V and J genes are those of that table, whereas D and trimming came from the DNA. In this sample the table shows 140,000 to 150,000 clones, around four fifths of which occur a single time. Together, the top ten hold roughly 2.9% of the sample.

The cohort consisted of 650 to 850 healthy bone marrow donors. All cohort members were sampled while nominally healthy, although unrecorded immune exposures were likely present. The donor was CMV seronegative and belonged to the group of more than 300 seronegative cohort members. A peripheral blood sample was collected from each donor, and TCR beta sequencing was performed on peripheral blood mononuclear cells. Genomic DNA extraction from the blood cell samples was performed with the Qiagen DNeasy Blood Extraction Kit. A note on this clone: It lacks a known antigen. Base quality data are lacking; no much larger clone is found one base away.

CDR3 length: 17 amino acids, cysteine to phenylalanine. Just CDR3 DNA is preserved here, 51 bases in frame from base 1. Unmatched junction bases come to 12, with V trimmed by 4 bases and J by 1 base. The germline V gene specifies MDHEN as CDR1 and SYDVKM as CDR2. This sequence originates from a female donor in good health and CMV-seronegative. This chain joins TRBV28 to TRBJ2-7; 8 bases in between match TRBD1. The sequencing input was PBMCs. The CDR3 region: CASSSNTLGQVSYEQYF. In nucleotide form, the sequence is TGTGCCAGCAGTTCAAACACCCTGGGACAGGTTTCCTACGAGCAGTACTTC.